Listed below are T cell receptor beta chains from one sample, sequenced in a study of T-cell memory formation after mild COVID-19. TCRdb re-derived calls from the 5' RACE reads in MiXCR, one entry per CDR3 protein. The data contain hundreds of thousands of distinct CDR3 sequences, less than 25% of them singletons. The sequenced sample was PBMCs or a T cell subset sorted from them (not recorded which). All receptors derive from an adult woman who had mild COVID-19 (a few samples of this study predate the infection). Cell type and time point are not known. Each CDR3 is given with its conserved first and last residue. D genes are given only for firm matches. Expanded clones get a size class; other rows say once, few or many, or leave the size out.

V: TRBV6-1
J: TRBJ1-5
size: few
D: -
DNA: TGTGCCAGCAGCCTCCAGGGTGAAAGCAATCAGCCCCAGCATTTT
CDR3: CASSLQGESNQPQHF

V: TRBV7-2
J: TRBJ1-6
size: many
D: -
DNA: TGTGCCAGCAGCCCCGGTGCTTATAATTCACCCCTCCACTTT
CDR3: CASSPGAYNSPLHF

V: TRBV12-3/TRBV12-4
J: TRBJ1-1
size: few
D: -
DNA: TGTGCCAGCAGTTTGTTCGGGGGCTTCGGAGCTTTCTTT
CDR3: CASSLFGGFGAFF

V: TRBV4-1
J: TRBJ2-1
size: few
D: -
DNA: TGCGCCAGCAGCCAAGTTTCGGAGGGAACGGTTTTTGATGAGCAGTTCTTC
CDR3: CASSQVSEGTVFDEQFF

V: TRBV5-1
J: TRBJ1-2
size: -
D: -
DNA: TGCGCCAGCAGCTTTTTAATAAACGATGGCTACACCTTC
CDR3: CASSFLINDGYTF

V: TRBV7-8
J: TRBJ2-7
size: few
D: -
DNA: TGTGCCAGCAGCTCTCGTCGGGATTCCTACGAGCAGTACTTC
CDR3: CASSSRRDSYEQYF

V: TRBV19
J: TRBJ1-1
size: -
D: -
DNA: TGTGCCAGTAGTATAGACCTGCCCACTGAAGCTTTCTTT
CDR3: CASSIDLPTEAFF

V: TRBV5-1
J: TRBJ1-1
size: -
D: -
DNA: TGCGCCAGCAGCGGGATGGGGGGGAACACTGAAGCTTTCTTT
CDR3: CASSGMGGNTEAFF

V: TRBV29-1
J: TRBJ2-4
size: -
D: TRBD2
DNA: TGCAGCGTTAGGACTAGCGGACCGGGGGCCAAAAACATTCAGTACTTC
CDR3: CSVRTSGPGAKNIQYF

V: TRBV11-2
J: TRBJ1-1
size: -
D: -
DNA: TGTGCCAGCAGCTTAGAACCGACGGGCCGCACTGAAGCTTTCTTT
CDR3: CASSLEPTGRTEAFF

V: TRBV7-3
J: TRBJ2-1
size: -
D: TRBD2
DNA: TGTGCCAGCAGCGTACCACATGGGGCTAGCGGGGATCTTTCTAATGAGCAGTTCTTC
CDR3: CASSVPHGASGDLSNEQFF

V: TRBV29-1
J: TRBJ1-1
size: few
D: TRBD1
DNA: TGCAGCGTTGAGCCTCCAGGGGGATACAACACTGAAGCTTTCTTT
CDR3: CSVEPPGGYNTEAFF

V: TRBV28
J: TRBJ1-6
size: -
D: -
DNA: TGTGCCAGCAGAACACAGGGAAGCTCCTATAATTCACCCCTCCACTTT
CDR3: CASRTQGSSYNSPLHF

V: TRBV9
J: TRBJ2-3
size: -
D: -
DNA: TGTGCCAGCAGCGTAGCGGTATTCCCCACAGATACGCAGTATTTT
CDR3: CASSVAVFPTDTQYF

V: TRBV4-3
J: TRBJ2-1
size: few
D: TRBD2
DNA: TGCGCCAGCACAAGAGTAGCGGGAGACGACAATGAGCAGTTCTTC
CDR3: CASTRVAGDDNEQFF

V: TRBV29-1
J: TRBJ2-3
size: -
D: TRBD2
DNA: TGCAGCGTTTCCCCATCGACTAGCTCCGATACGCAGTATTTT
CDR3: CSVSPSTSSDTQYF

V: TRBV3-1
J: TRBJ1-1
size: -
D: TRBD1
DNA: TGTGCCAGCAGCCTCGTACGGGACAGATTGAACACTGAAGCTTTCTTT
CDR3: CASSLVRDRLNTEAFF

V: TRBV30
J: TRBJ1-1
size: few
D: -
DNA: TGTGCCTGGAGTGTAAAGGTCAGACTGAACACTGAAGCTTTCTTT
CDR3: CAWSVKVRLNTEAFF

V: TRBV12-3/TRBV12-4
J: TRBJ2-5
size: few
D: -
DNA: TGTGCCAGCAGCTCAGGACAATTCCAAGAGACCCAGTACTTC
CDR3: CASSSGQFQETQYF

V: TRBV12-3/TRBV12-4
J: TRBJ2-2
size: few
D: -
DNA: TGTGCCAGCAGTTTGAGGGTTTCGAGGAACACCGGGGAGCTGTTTTTT
CDR3: CASSLRVSRNTGELFF

V: TRBV7-9
J: TRBJ1-1
size: few
D: TRBD1
DNA: TGTGCCAGCAGCTTCGTACCCGGGACAGCCTTGAACACTGAAGCTTTCTTT
CDR3: CASSFVPGTALNTEAFF

V: TRBV7-2
J: TRBJ2-7
size: few
D: TRBD1
DNA: TGTGCCAGCAGCCACGTAGGCCGGGACAGGCCTTCCTACGAGCAGTACTTC
CDR3: CASSHVGRDRPSYEQYF

V: TRBV10-3
J: TRBJ2-3
size: -
D: -
DNA: TGTGCCATTTTACGCCGGGATCCAGGCACAGATACGCAGTATTTT
CDR3: CAILRRDPGTDTQYF

V: TRBV12-3/TRBV12-4
J: TRBJ1-1
size: -
D: -
DNA: TGTGCCAGCAGTTCACACCGTCGTCCTGAAGCTTTCTTT
CDR3: CASSSHRRPEAFF

V: TRBV20-1
J: TRBJ2-3
size: -
D: TRBD2
DNA: TGCAGTGCTCTTAGGACTAGCGGGCAAGACGATACGCAGTATTTT
CDR3: CSALRTSGQDDTQYF

V: TRBV28
J: TRBJ1-1
size: -
D: -
DNA: TGTGCCAGCAGTTTAAATATGAACACTGAAGCTTTCTTT
CDR3: CASSLNMNTEAFF

V: TRBV3-1
J: TRBJ2-7
size: many
D: -
DNA: TGTGCCAGCAGCCAAGCTAGTTTCGGCGAGCAGTACTTC
CDR3: CASSQASFGEQYF

V: TRBV7-8
J: TRBJ2-1
size: -
D: -
DNA: TGTGCCAGCAGCTTAGGATGGTACGTAGACAATGAGCAGTTCTTC
CDR3: CASSLGWYVDNEQFF

V: TRBV12-3/TRBV12-4
J: TRBJ1-1
size: many
D: -
DNA: TGTGCCAGCAGCGGCCAGGGGAACACTGAAGCTTTCTTT
CDR3: CASSGQGNTEAFF

V: TRBV21-1
J: TRBJ2-6
size: -
D: -
DNA: TGTGCCAGCAGCCGTATGTCCCCAACTTGTGGGACGTCTTTC
CDR3: CASSRMSPTCGTSF

V: TRBV6-5
J: TRBJ1-2
size: -
D: -
DNA: TGTGCCAGCACCGTATCAGGGATCCATGGCTACACCTTC
CDR3: CASTVSGIHGYTF

V: TRBV29-1
J: TRBJ1-2
size: few
D: -
DNA: TGCAGCGTTGCCACGGGCGCAGACTATGGCTACACCTTC
CDR3: CSVATGADYGYTF

V: TRBV5-6
J: TRBJ1-1
size: -
D: TRBD1
DNA: TGTGCCAGCAGTGCCGGGACAGTGAACACTGAAGCTTTCTTT
CDR3: CASSAGTVNTEAFF

V: TRBV20-1
J: TRBJ2-7
size: -
D: TRBD2
DNA: TGCAGTGCTAGGGCGGGGGGGCGTGAGCAGTACTTC
CDR3: CSARAGGREQYF

V: TRBV5-1
J: TRBJ2-1
size: few
D: TRBD1
DNA: TGCGCCAGCAGCTATTCCGGGACAGGGGATGTTGAGCAGTTCTTC
CDR3: CASSYSGTGDVEQFF

V: TRBV14
J: TRBJ2-7
size: few
D: TRBD1
DNA: TGTGCCAGACCGACAGGGGGCAGCTACGAGCAGTACTTC
CDR3: CARPTGGSYEQYF

V: TRBV5-6
J: TRBJ2-5
size: few
D: -
DNA: TGTGCCAGCAGCTTGGCGGGTCGAGGGGTCCGATCGGAGACCCAGTACTTC
CDR3: CASSLAGRGVRSETQYF

V: TRBV19
J: TRBJ2-2
size: -
D: -
DNA: TGTGCCAGTAGTATAGCTCCGGGGAAGGGGGAGCTGTTTTTT
CDR3: CASSIAPGKGELFF

V: TRBV7-6
J: TRBJ1-2
size: -
D: -
DNA: TGTGCCAGCAGCCGAACCCAGGGCAACTATGGCTACACCTTC
CDR3: CASSRTQGNYGYTF

V: TRBV29-1
J: TRBJ2-1
size: many
D: -
DNA: TGCAGCGTTGAGGCCTCCCGTGCATCCCTGAGCTCCTACAATGAGCAGTTCTTC
CDR3: CSVEASRASLSSYNEQFF

V: TRBV20-1
J: TRBJ2-3
size: -
D: TRBD1
DNA: TGCAGTGCTAGTAAACCGGGACAGAGCACAGATACGCAGTATTTT
CDR3: CSASKPGQSTDTQYF

V: TRBV12-3/TRBV12-4
J: TRBJ1-2
size: -
D: TRBD1
DNA: TGTGCCAGCAGTTTATCTCCGACAGGGGACTATGGCTACACCTTC
CDR3: CASSLSPTGDYGYTF

V: TRBV7-2
J: TRBJ2-3
size: few
D: TRBD2
DNA: TGTGCCAGACAGGGACTAGCGGGGGGGGCGGTCACAGATACGCAGTATTTT
CDR3: CARQGLAGGAVTDTQYF

V: TRBV12-3/TRBV12-4
J: TRBJ2-4
size: few
D: -
DNA: TGTGCCAGCAGTCAGCTAGGGACGGGAATGAACATTCAGTACTTC
CDR3: CASSQLGTGMNIQYF

V: TRBV27
J: TRBJ2-3
size: few
D: -
DNA: TGTGCCAGCATTGGGGCAGGGAGGAGGGATACGCAGTATTTT
CDR3: CASIGAGRRDTQYF

V: TRBV3-1
J: TRBJ2-1
size: few
D: TRBD2
DNA: TGTGCCAGCAGCCAACCTGGACTAGTCAGCAATGAGCAGTTCTTC
CDR3: CASSQPGLVSNEQFF